Listed here is a single TCR beta chain. Its antigen remains unidentified. CDR1 and CDR2 from the germline V gene are KGHDR and SFDVKD. V trimming: 1 base; J trimming: 6 bases; junction bases outside the gene matches: 5. CDR3 length: 15 amino acids. TCR beta CDR3 amplification used RNA transcripts. RT-PCR in the first round used HTBI primers; a second-round multiplex PCR followed. MiXCR was run by TCRdb on the multiplex PCR reads, yielding one entry per CDR3 protein. The sample includes 500,000 to 700,000 distinct CDR3 sequences, 35% to 40% of them seen just once. This sample stems from a study of Graves' ophthalmopathy and Graves' hyperthyroidism. Findings and caveats of the study: Most clonotypes expanded in thyroid above 0.001 frequency were present in blood too.

People with hyperthyroidism were aged 18 to 65 and newly diagnosed, under 2 months' duration. Clinical symptoms, serum thyroxine, TRAb, thyroid ultrasound and orbital computed tomography were relied on for diagnosis. J is TRBJ2-7 and V is TRBV24-1; 10 positions agree with TRBD2. Input material: peripheral blood or thyroid tissue (not recorded which). The TCR comes from an adult man with Graves' hyperthyroidism. CDR3: CATSDLTSGIPEQYF. The CDR3 DNA is TGTGCCACCAGTGATTTAACTAGCGGGATACCCGAGCAGTACTTC.